Following are 9 T cell receptor beta chains from one sample sequenced in a study of beta chain features in type 1 diabetes. Their antigens remain unidentified. Every isolated RNA sample was fully reverse transcribed, so sequencing captured expressed TCRB transcripts. TCRdb's copy holds only in-frame clones and misses some; the assay was immunoSEQ multiplex PCR. The table includes 130,000 or so clones, over 15% detected once. Overall study results and limits: Shorter TCRB CDR3s, moderately but significantly so, were found in Type 1 diabetes patients in all four CD4+ subsets.

Sequencing was carried out using central memory CD4+ T cells from blood. These receptors came from a man younger than 40 with type 1 diabetes.

The genes are TRBV2 and TRBJ2-5; the match to TRBD2 covers 8 bases. The CDR3 spans 18 residues. The V and J ends lost 3 bases and 0 bases, in that order; junction bases with no gene match: 12. Germline V lookup: CDR1 SNHLY, CDR2 FYNNEI. The CDR3 sequence: CASSDPGLATKNQETQYF. In DNA form, the CDR3 reads TGTGCCAGCAGTGACCCCGGACTAGCTACTAAAAACCAAGAGACCCAGTACTTC.

There are a few counts of this clone. The chain has TRBV29-1 and TRBJ1-2; the D is unclear. The CDR3 totals 13 residues. Per germline, CDR1 SQVTM and CDR2 ANQGSEA. Trimming cost V 6 bases and J 4 bases, with 15 bases left between them. This CDR3 reads CSVAISKGYGYTF. The CDR3 DNA follows: TGCAGCGTCGCGATCTCGAAAGGCTATGGCTACACCTTC.

A few counts support this clone. The chain has TRBV19 and TRBJ2-3; possible D gene TRBD1, 6 bases. The length of the CDR3 is 13 residues. V lost 7 bases and J lost 1, with 9 bases in between. Germline CDR1 reads LNHDA; CDR2 reads SQIVND (reference sequence). CDR3 protein: CASKGVGTDTQYF. CDR3 nucleotide sequence: TGTGCCAGTAAGGGGGTGGGCACAGATACGCAGTATTTT. Looking up the rest from reference TRBV19 and TRBJ2-3 gives the full variable domain: DGGITQSPKYLFRKEGQNVTLSCEQNLNHDAMYWYRQDPGQGLRLIYYSQIVNDFQKGDIAEGYSVSREKKESFPLTVTSAQKNPTAFYLCASKGVGTDTQYFGPGTRLTVL.

This chain uses TRBV25-1 with TRBJ1-1; D uncertain. Germline V gene lookup returns CDR1 MGHDK and CDR2 SYGVNS. CDR3 length: 13 amino acids. The germline V and J ends were trimmed by 3 bases and 10 bases, with 15 bases remaining between them. CDR3 loop: CASSDFTRLGAFF. CDR3 nucleotides: TGTGCCAGCAGTGATTTTACTCGACTCGGAGCTTTCTTT.

This clone came up a few times. The chain couples TRBV29-1 to TRBJ2-4; D gene uncertain. Germline CDR1 reads SQVTM; CDR2 reads ANQGSEA. V lost 4 bases and J 5 bases, leaving 9 bases between the germline ends. The CDR3 is made up of 12 amino acids. CDR3 residues: CSVGLQENIQYF. The DNA for the CDR3 is TGCAGCGTTGGCTTACAAGAAAACATTCAGTACTTC.

The chain uses TRBV7-9 and TRBJ2-1, with 7 bases matching TRBD2. The length of the CDR3 is 14 residues. From germline, CDR1 is SEHNR and CDR2 FQNEAQ (reference sequence). V lost 8 bases, J lost 4 bases, and 8 bases stayed unmatched. The CDR3 is CASATGGGYNEQFF. DNA of the CDR3: TGTGCCAGCGCTACCGGCGGGGGTTACAATGAGCAGTTCTTC.

This clone turned up a few times. The chain combines TRBV2 with TRBJ1-2; maybe TRBD1 (5 bases). Germline assignment: CDR1 SNHLY and CDR2 FYNNEI. This CDR3 is 14 amino acids long. Trimming took off 8 bases at V and 4 bases at J, with 17 bases between the two ends. CDR3 sequence (DNA): TGTGCCAGCGGTTTCGAGGGGCGCGGCTATGGCTACACCTTC. It specifies CASGFEGRGYGYTF.

The J gene is TRBJ2-5, the V gene TRBV2, with 12 positions matching TRBD2. Germline trimming cut 7 bases from V and 3 bases from J; bases unmatched to any gene: 18. From germline, CDR1 is SNHLY and CDR2 FYNNEI. The CDR3 length is 19 residues. The CDR3 DNA is TGTGCCAGCACCCTAAGCTGGACTAGCGGGATACGTAAAAAAGAGACCCAGTACTTC. Translated: CASTLSWTSGIRKKETQYF.

This clone has just a few counts. CDR3 nucleotide sequence: TGTGCGACGGGTGTCTCCTACAGCATATATTTT. Amino acids: CATGVSYSIYF. The chain recombines TRBV30 with TRBJ1-3, with D hard to call. CDR1 GTSNPN and CDR2 SVGIG come from the germline V gene (reference sequence). The CDR3 loop spans 11 amino acids.